The present T cell receptor beta chain was sequenced within a study of control samples from healthy donors and cancer patients (dated by TCRdb to about 2020). The cysteine opens and the phenylalanine closes a CDR3 of 15 amino acids. Of the read, only the CDR3 DNA is kept; its 45 bases are in frame from base 1. The germline V gene (reference sequence) supplies CDR1 GTSNPN and CDR2 SVGIG. A distance of 16 bases separates the germline ends of V and J, which lose 8 bases and 0 bases respectively. Libraries came from the immunoSEQ multiplex PCR assay. TCRdb provides this immuneACCESS table in a form limited to in-frame rearrangements. Some clones are lacking; in checked studies, under half of them reflect an unresolved V gene, and why the rest are absent is not known. The sample includes fewer than 90,000 clones, with approximately 80% observed a single time. Approximately 30% of the sample comes from the top ten.

With respect to this clone: The antigen this receptor binds is unknown. It has no much larger one-base neighbor in the sample; base qualities were not kept.

Specimen: blood. The origin of this receptor is a man in his fifties or sixties in good health. The chain employs TRBV30 and TRBJ2-2, and possibly TRBD1, on 6 matching bases. CDR3 reads: CAGHTGTTNTGELFF. The base sequence is TGTGCCGGACACACCGGGACAACGAACACCGGGGAGCTGTTTTTT.